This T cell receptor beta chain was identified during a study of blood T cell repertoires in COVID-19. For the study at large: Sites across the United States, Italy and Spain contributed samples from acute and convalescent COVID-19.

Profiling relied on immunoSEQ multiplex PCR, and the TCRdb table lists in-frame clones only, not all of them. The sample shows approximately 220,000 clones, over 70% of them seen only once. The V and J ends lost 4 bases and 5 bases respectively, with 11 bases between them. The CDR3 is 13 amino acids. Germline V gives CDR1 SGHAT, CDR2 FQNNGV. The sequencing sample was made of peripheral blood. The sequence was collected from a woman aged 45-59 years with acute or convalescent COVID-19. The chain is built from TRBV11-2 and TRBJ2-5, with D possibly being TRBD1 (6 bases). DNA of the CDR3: TGTGCCAGCAGCTCCCAGGGGAAGGAGACCCAGTACTTC. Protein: CASSSQGKETQYF.